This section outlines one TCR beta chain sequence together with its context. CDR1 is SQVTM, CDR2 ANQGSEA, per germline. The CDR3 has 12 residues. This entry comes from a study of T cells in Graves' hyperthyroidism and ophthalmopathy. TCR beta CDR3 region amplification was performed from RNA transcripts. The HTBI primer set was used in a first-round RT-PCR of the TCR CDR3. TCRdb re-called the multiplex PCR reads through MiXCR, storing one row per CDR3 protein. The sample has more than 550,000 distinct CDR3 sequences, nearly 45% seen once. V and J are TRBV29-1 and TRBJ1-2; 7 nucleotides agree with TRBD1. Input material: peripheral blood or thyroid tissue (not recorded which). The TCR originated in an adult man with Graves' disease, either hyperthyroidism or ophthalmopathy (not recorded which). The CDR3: CSIEGAGYGYTF. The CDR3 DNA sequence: TGCAGTATTGAGGGGGCGGGCTATGGCTACACCTTC.